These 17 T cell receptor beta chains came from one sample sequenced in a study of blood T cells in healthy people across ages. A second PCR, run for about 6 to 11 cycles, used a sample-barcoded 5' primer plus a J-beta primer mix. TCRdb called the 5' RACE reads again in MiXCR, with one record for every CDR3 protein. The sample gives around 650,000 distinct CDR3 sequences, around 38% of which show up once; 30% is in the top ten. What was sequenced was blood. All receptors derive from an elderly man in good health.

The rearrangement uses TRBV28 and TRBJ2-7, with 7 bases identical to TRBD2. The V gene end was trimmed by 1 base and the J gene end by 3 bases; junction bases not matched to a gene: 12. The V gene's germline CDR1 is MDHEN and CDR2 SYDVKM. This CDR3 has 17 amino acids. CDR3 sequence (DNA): TGTGCCAGCAGTTTATTGGTGCGGGAGAGCTTTCGCTACGAGCAGTACTTC. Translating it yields CASSLLVRESFRYEQYF.

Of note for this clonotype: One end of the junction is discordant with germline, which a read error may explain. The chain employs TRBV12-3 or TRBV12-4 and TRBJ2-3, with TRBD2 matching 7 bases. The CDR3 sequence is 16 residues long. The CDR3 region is CASSLGTRGRADAQYF. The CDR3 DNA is TGTGCCAGCAGTTTAGGGACTAGAGGGAGAGCAGATGCGCAGTATTTT.

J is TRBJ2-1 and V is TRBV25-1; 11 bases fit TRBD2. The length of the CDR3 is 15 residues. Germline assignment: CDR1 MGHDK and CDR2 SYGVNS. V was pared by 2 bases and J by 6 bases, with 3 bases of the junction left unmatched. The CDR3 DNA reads TGTGCCAGCAGTGAACCGGGACTAGCGGCCAATGAGCAGTTCTTC. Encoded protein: CASSEPGLAANEQFF. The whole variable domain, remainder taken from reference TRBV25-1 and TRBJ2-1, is EADIYQTPRYLVIGTGKKITLECSQTMGHDKMYWYQQDPGMELHLIHYSYGVNSTEKGDLSSESTVSRIRTEHFPLTLESARPSHTSQYLCASSEPGLAANEQFFGPGTRLTVL.

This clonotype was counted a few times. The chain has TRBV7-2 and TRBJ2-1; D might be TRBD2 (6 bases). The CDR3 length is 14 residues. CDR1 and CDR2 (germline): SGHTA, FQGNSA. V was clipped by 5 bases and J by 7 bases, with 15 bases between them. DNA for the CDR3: TGTGCCAGCAGCCCCCTTTCGGGAGTGAATGAGCAGTTCTTC. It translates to CASSPLSGVNEQFF.

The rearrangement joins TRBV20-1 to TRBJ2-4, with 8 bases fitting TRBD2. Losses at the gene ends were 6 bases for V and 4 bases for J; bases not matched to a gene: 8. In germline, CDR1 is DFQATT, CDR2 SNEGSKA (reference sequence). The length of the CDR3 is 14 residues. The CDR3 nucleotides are TGCAGTGCACCCGACCAGCGGGGGAAAAACATTCAGTACTTC. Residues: CSAPDQRGKNIQYF.

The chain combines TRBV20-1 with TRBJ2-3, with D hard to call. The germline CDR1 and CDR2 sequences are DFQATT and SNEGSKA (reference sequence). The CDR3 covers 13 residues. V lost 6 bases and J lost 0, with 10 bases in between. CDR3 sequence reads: CSATPGSTDTQYF. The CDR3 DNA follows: TGCAGTGCCACTCCCGGGAGCACAGATACGCAGTATTTT.

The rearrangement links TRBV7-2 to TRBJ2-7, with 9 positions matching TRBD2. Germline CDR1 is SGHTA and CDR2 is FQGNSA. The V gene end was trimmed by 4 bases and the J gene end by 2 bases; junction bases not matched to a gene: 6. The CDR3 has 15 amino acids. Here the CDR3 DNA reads TGTACCAGCAGCTCGACTAGCGGTCTAGCCTACGAGCAGTACTTC. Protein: CTSSSTSGLAYEQYF.

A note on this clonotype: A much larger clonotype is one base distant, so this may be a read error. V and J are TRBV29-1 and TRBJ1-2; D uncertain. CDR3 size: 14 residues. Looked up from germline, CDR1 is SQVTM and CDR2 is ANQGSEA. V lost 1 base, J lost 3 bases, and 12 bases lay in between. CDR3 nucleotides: TGCAGCGTTGAAGCCGCAGACGATGACTATGGCTACACCTTC. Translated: CSVEAADDDYGYTF.

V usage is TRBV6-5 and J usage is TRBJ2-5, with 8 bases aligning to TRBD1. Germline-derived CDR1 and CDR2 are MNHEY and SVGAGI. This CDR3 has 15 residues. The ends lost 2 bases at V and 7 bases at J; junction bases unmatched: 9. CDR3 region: CASSYRPGGYGTQYF. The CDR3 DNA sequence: TGTGCCAGCAGTTACCGGCCAGGGGGCTATGGGACCCAGTACTTC.

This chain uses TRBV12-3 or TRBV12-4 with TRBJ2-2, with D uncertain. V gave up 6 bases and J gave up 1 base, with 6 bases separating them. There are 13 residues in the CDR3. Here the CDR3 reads CASSQRNTGELFF. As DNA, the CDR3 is TGTGCCAGCAGCCAGCGGAACACCGGGGAGCTGTTTTTT.

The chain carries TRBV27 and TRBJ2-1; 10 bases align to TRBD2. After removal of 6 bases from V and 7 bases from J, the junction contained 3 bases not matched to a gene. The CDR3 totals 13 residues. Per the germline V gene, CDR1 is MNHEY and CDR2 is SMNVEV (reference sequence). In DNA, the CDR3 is TGTGCCAGCAGCAAGGGACTAGCGAATGAGCAGTTCTTC. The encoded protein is CASSKGLANEQFF.

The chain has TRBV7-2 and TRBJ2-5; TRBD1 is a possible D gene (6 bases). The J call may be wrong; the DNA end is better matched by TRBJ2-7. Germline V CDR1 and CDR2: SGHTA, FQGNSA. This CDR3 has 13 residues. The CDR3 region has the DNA TGTGCCAGCAGCGCGGAAACAGGGCGCGAGCAGTACTTC. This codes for CASSAETGREQYF.

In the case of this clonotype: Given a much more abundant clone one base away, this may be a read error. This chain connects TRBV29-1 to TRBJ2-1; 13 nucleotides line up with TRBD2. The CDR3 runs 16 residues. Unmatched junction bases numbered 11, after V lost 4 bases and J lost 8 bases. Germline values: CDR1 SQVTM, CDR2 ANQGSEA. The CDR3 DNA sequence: TGCAGCGTTGTTCCTCCGACTAGCGGGGGGTACGATGAGCAGTTCTTC. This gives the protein CSVVPPTSGGYDEQFF.

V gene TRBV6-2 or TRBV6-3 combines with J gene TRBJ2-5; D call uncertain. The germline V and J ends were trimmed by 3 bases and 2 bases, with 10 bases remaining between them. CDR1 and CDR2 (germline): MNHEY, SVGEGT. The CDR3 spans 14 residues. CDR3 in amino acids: CASSYWAEQETQYF. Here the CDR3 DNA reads TGTGCCAGCAGTTATTGGGCAGAACAAGAGACCCAGTACTTC.

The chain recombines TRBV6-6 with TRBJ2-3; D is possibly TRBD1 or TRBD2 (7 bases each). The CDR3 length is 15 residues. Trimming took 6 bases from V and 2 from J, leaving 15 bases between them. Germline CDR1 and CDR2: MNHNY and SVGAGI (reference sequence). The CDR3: CASSQGGRDTDTQYF. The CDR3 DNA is TGTGCCAGCAGCCAGGGGGGGAGAGACACAGATACGCAGTATTTT.

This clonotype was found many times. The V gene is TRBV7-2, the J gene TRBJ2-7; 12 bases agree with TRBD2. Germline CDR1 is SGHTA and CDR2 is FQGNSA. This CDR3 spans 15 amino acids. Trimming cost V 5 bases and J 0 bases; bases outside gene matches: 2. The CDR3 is CASSAGLAGSYEQYF. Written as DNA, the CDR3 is TGTGCCAGCAGCGCGGGACTAGCGGGCTCCTACGAGCAGTACTTC. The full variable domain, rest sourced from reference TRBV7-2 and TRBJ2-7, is GAGVSQSPSNKVTEKGKDVELRCDPISGHTALYWYRQSLGQGLEFLIYFQGNSAPDKSGLPSDRFSAERTGGSVSTLTIQRTQQEDSAVYLCASSAGLAGSYEQYFGPGTRLTVT.

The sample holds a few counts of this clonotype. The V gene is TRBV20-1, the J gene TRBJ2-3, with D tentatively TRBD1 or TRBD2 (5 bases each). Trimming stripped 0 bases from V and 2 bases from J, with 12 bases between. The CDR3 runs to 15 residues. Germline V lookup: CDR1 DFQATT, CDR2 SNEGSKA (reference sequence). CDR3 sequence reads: CSARDLGRATDTQYF. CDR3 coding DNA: TGCAGTGCTAGAGATCTGGGGCGGGCCACAGATACGCAGTATTTT.